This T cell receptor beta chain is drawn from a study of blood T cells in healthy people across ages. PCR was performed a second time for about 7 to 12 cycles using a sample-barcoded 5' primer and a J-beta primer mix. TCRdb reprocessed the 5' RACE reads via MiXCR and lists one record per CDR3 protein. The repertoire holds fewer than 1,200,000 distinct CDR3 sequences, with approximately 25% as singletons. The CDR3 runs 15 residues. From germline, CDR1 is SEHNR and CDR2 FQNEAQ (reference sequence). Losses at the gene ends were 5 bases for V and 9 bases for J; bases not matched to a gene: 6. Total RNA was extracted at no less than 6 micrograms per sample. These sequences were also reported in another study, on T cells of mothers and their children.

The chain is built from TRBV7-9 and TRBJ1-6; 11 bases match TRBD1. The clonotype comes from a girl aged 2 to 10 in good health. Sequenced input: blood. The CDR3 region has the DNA TGTGCCAGCAGCCCGCGGACAGGGGGCACTTCACCCCTCCACTTT. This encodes CASSPRTGGTSPLHF.